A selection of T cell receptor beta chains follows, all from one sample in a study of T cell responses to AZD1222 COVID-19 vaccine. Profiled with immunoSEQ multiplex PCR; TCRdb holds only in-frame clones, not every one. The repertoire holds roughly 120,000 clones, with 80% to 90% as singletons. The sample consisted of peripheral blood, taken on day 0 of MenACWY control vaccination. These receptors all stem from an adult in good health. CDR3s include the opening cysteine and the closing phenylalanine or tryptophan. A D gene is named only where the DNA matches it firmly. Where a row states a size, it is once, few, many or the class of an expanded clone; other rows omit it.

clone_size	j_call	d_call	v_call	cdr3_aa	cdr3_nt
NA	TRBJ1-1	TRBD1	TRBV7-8	CASSETGDTEAFF	TGTGCCAGCAGCGAAACAGGGGACACTGAAGCTTTCTTT
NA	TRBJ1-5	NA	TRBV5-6	CASSFTGYNQPQHF	TGTGCCAGCAGCTTTACAGGGTACAATCAGCCCCAGCATTTT
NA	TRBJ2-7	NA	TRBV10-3	CATSRVTVSSYEQYF	TGTGCCACCAGTAGGGTGACGGTCAGCTCCTACGAGCAGTACTTC
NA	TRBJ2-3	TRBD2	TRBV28	CASSLKGTSWEDTQYF	TGTGCCAGCAGTTTAAAAGGGACTAGCTGGGAGGATACGCAGTATTTT
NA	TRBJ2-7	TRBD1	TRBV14	CASSQRGTGAYEQYF	TGTGCCAGCAGCCAACGGGGAACAGGGGCCTACGAGCAGTACTTC
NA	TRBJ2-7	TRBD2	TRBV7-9	CASSLTSGGTYEQYF	TGTGCCAGCAGCTTGACTAGCGGGGGGACCTACGAGCAGTACTTC
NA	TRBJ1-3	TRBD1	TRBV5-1	CASSEGDSAPGGNTIYF	TGCGCCAGCAGCGAAGGGGACAGCGCCCCGGGGGGAAACACCATATATTTT
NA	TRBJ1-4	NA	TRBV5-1	CASSLDATTNEKLFF	TGCGCCAGCAGCTTGGACGCTACAACTAATGAAAAACTGTTTTTT
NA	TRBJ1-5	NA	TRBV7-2	CASSADSNQPQHF	TGTGCCAGCAGCGCAGACAGTAATCAGCCCCAGCATTTT
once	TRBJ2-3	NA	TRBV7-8	CASSRGPDSSTDTQYF	TGTGCCAGCAGCCGAGGCCCGGACAGCAGCACAGATACGCAGTATTTT
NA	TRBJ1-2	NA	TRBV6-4	CASSLLPGFGGYTF	TGTGCCAGCAGTCTTCTTCCGGGTTTCGGGGGCTACACCTTC
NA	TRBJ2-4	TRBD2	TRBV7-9	CASSSGLAGGPVTKNIQYF	TGTGCCAGCAGCTCGGGACTAGCGGGGGGGCCCGTAACGAAAAACATTCAGTACTTC
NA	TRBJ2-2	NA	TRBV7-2	CASSLRVTDTGELFF	TGTGCCAGCAGCTTAAGAGTAACGGACACCGGGGAGCTGTTTTTT
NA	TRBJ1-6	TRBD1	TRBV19	CASSPLGTVVTPGDYNSPLHF	TGTGCCAGTAGCCCCCTGGGGACAGTCGTCACCCCGGGGGACTATAATTCACCCCTCCACTTT
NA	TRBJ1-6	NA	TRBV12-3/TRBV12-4	CATTLGGSSPLHF	TGTGCCACGACACTTGGGGGCAGTTCACCCCTCCACTTT
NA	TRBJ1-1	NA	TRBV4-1	CASSQDTLGDYTEAFF	TGCGCCAGCAGCCAAGACACCCTGGGAGATTACACTGAAGCTTTCTTT
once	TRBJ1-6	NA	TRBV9	CASSDRAGNSPLHF	TGTGCCAGCAGCGACAGGGCAGGTAATTCACCCCTCCACTTT
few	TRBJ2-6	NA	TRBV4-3	CASSQDGSSGANVLTF	TGCGCCAGCAGCCAAGATGGCAGCTCTGGGGCCAACGTCCTGACTTTC
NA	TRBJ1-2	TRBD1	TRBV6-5	CASRTGGADGYTF	TGTGCCAGCAGAACAGGGGGCGCAGATGGCTACACCTTC
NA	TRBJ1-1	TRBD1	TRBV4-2	CASSQGDRGLSFF	TGTGCCAGCAGCCAGGGGGACAGGGGGTTATCTTTCTTT
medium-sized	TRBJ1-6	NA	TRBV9	CASSVGNSPLHF	TGTGCCAGCAGCGTAGGAAACTCACCCCTCCACTTT
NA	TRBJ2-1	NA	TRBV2	CASSPSYNEQFF	TGTGCCAGCAGCCCCTCCTACAATGAGCAGTTCTTC
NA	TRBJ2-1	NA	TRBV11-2	CASSLERSNEQFF	TGTGCCAGCAGCTTAGAGCGGAGTAATGAGCAGTTCTTC
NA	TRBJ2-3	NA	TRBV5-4	CASSLAGSSADTQYF	TGTGCCAGCAGCTTGGCCGGGAGTAGCGCAGATACGCAGTATTTT
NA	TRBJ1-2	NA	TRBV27	CASSSWGVESNGYTF	TGTGCCAGCAGTTCATGGGGGGTAGAGAGCAATGGCTACACCTTC
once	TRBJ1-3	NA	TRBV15	CATSRGGGPGLGNTIYF	TGTGCCACCAGCAGAGGGGGGGGACCAGGTCTAGGAAACACCATATATTTT
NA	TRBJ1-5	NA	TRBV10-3	CATSDTSSNQPQHF	TGTGCCACTTCGGACACCTCTAGCAATCAGCCCCAGCATTTT
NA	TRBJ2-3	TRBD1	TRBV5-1	CASSGRQGVADTQYF	TGCGCCAGCAGCGGCAGGCAGGGGGTTGCAGATACGCAGTATTTT
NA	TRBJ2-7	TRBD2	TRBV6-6	CASSYPRGDEQYF	TGTGCCAGCAGTTACCCCCGGGGGGACGAGCAGTACTTC
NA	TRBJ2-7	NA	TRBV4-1	CASSQKGGGSTGYEQYF	TGCGCCAGCAGCCAAAAAGGCGGGGGCAGCACCGGCTACGAGCAGTACTTC
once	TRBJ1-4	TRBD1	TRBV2	CASRGTASNEKLFF	TGTGCCAGCAGGGGGACAGCTTCTAATGAAAAACTGTTTTTT
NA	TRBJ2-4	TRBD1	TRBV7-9	CASSLANRGVNIQYF	TGTGCCAGCAGCTTAGCGAACAGGGGAGTGAACATTCAGTACTTC
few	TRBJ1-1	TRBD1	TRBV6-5	CASGARGFNTEAFF	TGTGCCAGCGGAGCCAGGGGGTTTAACACTGAAGCTTTCTTT
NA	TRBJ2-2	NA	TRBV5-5	CASSHGPNRDTGELFF	TGTGCCAGCAGCCACGGGCCCAACAGGGACACCGGGGAGCTGTTTTTT
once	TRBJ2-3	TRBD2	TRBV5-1	CASSQGLATDTQYF	TGCGCCAGCAGCCAGGGACTAGCCACAGATACGCAGTATTTT
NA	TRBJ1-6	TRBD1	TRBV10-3	CAISISGQGNSPLHF	TGTGCCATCAGTATCTCGGGACAGGGGAATTCACCCCTCCACTTT
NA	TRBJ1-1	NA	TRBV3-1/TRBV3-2	CASSQVEASEAFF	TGTGCCAGCAGCCAAGTTGAGGCCAGCGAAGCTTTCTTT
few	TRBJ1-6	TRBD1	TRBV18	CASSRQGPMSSYNSPLHF	TGTGCCAGCTCCCGACAGGGGCCGATGAGCTCCTATAATTCACCCCTCCACTTT
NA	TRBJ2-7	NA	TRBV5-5	CASSLTIQGYEQYF	TGTGCCAGCAGCTTAACGATCCAGGGCTACGAGCAGTACTTC
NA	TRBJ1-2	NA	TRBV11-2	CASSLVSGGRGYTF	TGTGCCAGCAGCTTAGTCTCCGGGGGCCGAGGCTACACCTTC
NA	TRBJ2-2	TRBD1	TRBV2	CASSVPRLSGTGRTGELFF	TGTGCCAGCAGCGTCCCTAGACTTTCCGGGACAGGGCGAACCGGGGAGCTGTTTTTT
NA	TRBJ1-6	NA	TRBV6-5	CASSYNRDNSPLHF	TGTGCCAGCAGTTACAACAGGGATAATTCACCCCTCCACTTT
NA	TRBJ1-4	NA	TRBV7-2	CASSLNRATNEKLFF	TGTGCCAGCAGCTTAAACAGGGCAACTAATGAAAAACTGTTTTTT
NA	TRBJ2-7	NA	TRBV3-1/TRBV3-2	CASSQDRVGEQYF	TGTGCCAGCAGCCAAGATAGAGTTGGCGAGCAGTACTTC
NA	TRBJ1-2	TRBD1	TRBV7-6	CASSQGTGQGVTGYGYTF	TGTGCCAGCAGCCAGGGTACGGGACAGGGGGTGACGGGCTATGGCTACACCTTC
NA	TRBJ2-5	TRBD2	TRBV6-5	CASSLAGGKETQYF	TGTGCCAGCAGTTTAGCGGGGGGAAAAGAGACCCAGTACTTC
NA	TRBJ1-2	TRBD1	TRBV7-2	CASSSRTGGQTNYGYTF	TGTGCCAGCAGCTCGAGGACAGGAGGGCAGACTAACTATGGCTACACCTTC
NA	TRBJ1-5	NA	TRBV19	CASSIYPGGRVEHF	TGTGCCAGTAGTATTTACCCCGGGGGCAGGGTCGAGCATTTT
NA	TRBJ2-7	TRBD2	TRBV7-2	CASSLGSAGGSYEQYF	TGTGCCAGCAGCTTAGGTTCGGCGGGGGGATCCTACGAGCAGTACTTC
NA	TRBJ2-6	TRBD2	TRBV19	CASSIIRGGARSGANVLTF	TGTGCCAGTAGTATTATTCGCGGGGGAGCCCGTTCTGGGGCCAACGTCCTGACTTTC
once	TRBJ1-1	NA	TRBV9	CASSPTEIQVKGTEAFF	TGTGCCAGCAGCCCAACCGAAATACAGGTAAAAGGCACTGAAGCTTTCTTT
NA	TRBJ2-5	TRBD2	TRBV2	CASRGGLSTGGTQYF	TGTGCCAGCAGGGGGGGACTATCCACCGGCGGGACCCAGTACTTC
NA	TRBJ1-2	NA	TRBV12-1	CASRLHPTAKHGYTF	TGTGCCAGCAGACTGCACCCGACAGCGAAACATGGCTACACCTTC
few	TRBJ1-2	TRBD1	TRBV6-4	CASSDSVRGLIRRGGYGYTF	TGTGCCAGCAGTGACTCGGTAAGGGGGCTCATCCGGCGGGGAGGCTATGGCTACACCTTC
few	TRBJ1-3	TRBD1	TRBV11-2	CASSLATGLTGNTIYF	TGTGCCAGCAGCTTAGCGACAGGGTTGACGGGAAACACCATATATTTT
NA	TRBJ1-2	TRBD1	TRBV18	CASSRDSYYGYTF	TGTGCCAGCTCACGGGACAGTTACTATGGCTACACCTTC
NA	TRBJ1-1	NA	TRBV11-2	CASSSFSPRISDTEAFF	TGTGCCAGCAGCTCCTTCTCCCCAAGGATATCGGACACTGAAGCTTTCTTT
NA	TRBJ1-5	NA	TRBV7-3	CASSPNGGSPQHF	TGTGCCAGCAGCCCAAACGGGGGCTCGCCCCAGCATTTT